Ten or more counts support the clone carrying this T cell receptor (beta chain). This entry belongs to a study of T cells after yellow fever vaccination. TCRdb independently ran MiXCR on the 5' RACE reads; one entry per CDR3 protein. Among more than 25,000 distinct CDR3 sequences listed, 4.5% to 5.5% were seen once. V was pared by 3 bases and J by 4 bases, with 4 bases of the junction left unmatched. This CDR3 region has 15 residues. CDR1 is SEHNR, CDR2 FQNEAQ, per germline (reference sequence). This chain connects TRBV7-9 to TRBJ2-2; 8 positions agree with TRBD1. This TCR was recovered from a man aged 25 to 40 who received the YFV17D yellow fever vaccine. Sequences were derived from PBMCs, either bulk or a sorted T-cell subset (CD4+, CD8+, memory, or dextramer-sorted; not recorded which), sampled 15 days after the yellow fever booster vaccination. The CDR3, as DNA: TGTGCCAGCAGCTTCGGACAGGGTAGCACCGGGGAGCTGTTTTTT. It codes for CASSFGQGSTGELFF.